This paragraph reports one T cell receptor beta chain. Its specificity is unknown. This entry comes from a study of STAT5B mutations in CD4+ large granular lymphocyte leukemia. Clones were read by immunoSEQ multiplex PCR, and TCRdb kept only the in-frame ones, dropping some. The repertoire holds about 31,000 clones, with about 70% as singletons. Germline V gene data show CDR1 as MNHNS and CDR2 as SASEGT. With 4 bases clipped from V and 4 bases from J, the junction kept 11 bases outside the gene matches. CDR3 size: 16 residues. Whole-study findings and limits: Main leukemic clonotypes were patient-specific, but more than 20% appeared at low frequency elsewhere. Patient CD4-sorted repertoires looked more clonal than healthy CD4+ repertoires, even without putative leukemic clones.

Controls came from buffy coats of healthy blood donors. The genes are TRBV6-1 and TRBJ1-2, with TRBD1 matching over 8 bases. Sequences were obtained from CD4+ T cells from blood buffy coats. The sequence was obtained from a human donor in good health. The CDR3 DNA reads TGTGCCAGCAGTGTAGACCCAGGGGGCCGAGTCTATGGCTACACCTTC. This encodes CASSVDPGGRVYGYTF.